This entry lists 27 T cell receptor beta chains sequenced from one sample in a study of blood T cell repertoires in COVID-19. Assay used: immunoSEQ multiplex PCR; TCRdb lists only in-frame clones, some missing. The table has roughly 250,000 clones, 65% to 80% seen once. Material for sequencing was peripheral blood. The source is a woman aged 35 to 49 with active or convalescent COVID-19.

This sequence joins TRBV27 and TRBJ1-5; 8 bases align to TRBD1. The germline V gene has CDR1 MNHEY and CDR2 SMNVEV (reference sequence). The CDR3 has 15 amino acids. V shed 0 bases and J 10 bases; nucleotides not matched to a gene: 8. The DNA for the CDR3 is TGTGCCAGCAGTTTATCCTCTCGACAGGGGAAACCCCAGCATTTT. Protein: CASSLSSRQGKPQHF.

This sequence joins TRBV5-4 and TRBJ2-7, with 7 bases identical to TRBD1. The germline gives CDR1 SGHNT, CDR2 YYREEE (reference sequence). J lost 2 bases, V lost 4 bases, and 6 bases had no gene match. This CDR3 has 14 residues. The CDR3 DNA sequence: TGTGCCAGCAGCCCAGGACAGGTACCCTACGAGCAGTACTTC. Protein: CASSPGQVPYEQYF.

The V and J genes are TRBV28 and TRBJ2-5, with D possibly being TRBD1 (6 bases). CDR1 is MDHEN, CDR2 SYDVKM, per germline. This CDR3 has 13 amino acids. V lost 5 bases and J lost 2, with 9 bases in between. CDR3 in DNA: TGTGCCAGCAGTAAAGGGGGACAAGAGACCCAGTACTTC. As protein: CASSKGGQETQYF.

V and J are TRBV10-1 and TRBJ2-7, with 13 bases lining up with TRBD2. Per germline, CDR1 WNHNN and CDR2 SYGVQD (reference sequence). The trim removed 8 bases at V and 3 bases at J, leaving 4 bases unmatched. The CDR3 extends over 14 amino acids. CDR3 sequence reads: CASDRLAGGYEQYV. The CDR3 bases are TGCGCCAGCGACAGACTAGCGGGGGGCTACGAGCAGTACGTC.

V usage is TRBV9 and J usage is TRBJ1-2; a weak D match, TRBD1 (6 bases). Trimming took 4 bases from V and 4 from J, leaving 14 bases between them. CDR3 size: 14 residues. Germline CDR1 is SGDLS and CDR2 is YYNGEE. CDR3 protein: CASSSPKTGYGYTF. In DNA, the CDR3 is TGTGCCAGCAGCAGTCCCAAGACAGGCTATGGCTACACCTTC.

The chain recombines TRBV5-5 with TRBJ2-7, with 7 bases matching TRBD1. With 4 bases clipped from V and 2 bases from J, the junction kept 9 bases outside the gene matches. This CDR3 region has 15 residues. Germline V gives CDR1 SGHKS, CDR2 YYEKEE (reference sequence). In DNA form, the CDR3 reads TGTGCCAGCAGCCCTTTCGGACAGGTAACCTACGAGCAGTACGTC. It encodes CASSPFGQVTYEQYV.

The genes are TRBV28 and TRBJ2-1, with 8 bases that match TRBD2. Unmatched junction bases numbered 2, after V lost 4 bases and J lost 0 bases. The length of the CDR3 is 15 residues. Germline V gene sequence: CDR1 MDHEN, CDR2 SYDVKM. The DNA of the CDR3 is TGTGCCAGCAGTTCCGGGACTAGCTCCTACAATGAGCAGTTCTTC. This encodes CASSSGTSSYNEQFF. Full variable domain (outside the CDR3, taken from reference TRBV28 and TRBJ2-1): DVKVTQSSRYLVKRTGEKVFLECVQDMDHENMFWYRQDPGLGLRLIYFSYDVKMKEKGDIPEGYSVSREKKERFSLILESASTNQTSMYLCASSSGTSSYNEQFFGPGTRLTVL.

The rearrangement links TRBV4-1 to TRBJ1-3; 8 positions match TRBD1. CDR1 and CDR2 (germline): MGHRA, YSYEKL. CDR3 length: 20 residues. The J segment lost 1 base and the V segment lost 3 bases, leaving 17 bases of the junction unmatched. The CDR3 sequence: CASSHRQFRTGNGSGNTIYF. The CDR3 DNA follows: TGCGCCAGCAGCCATAGACAATTCCGGACAGGGAACGGATCTGGAAACACCATATATTTT.

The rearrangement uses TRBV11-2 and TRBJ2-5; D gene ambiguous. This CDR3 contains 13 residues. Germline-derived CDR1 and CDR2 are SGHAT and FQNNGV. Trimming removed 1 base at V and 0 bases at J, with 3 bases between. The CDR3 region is CASSLAYQETQYF. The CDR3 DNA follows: TGTGCCAGCAGCTTAGCCTACCAAGAGACCCAGTACTTC.

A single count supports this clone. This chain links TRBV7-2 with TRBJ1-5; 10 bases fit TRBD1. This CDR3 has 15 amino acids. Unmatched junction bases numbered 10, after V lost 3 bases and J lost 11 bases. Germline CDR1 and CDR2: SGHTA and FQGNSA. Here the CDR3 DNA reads TGTGCCAGCAGCTTGGGACAGGGGTCCTCGAGGGCCCAGCATTTT. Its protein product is CASSLGQGSSRAQHF.

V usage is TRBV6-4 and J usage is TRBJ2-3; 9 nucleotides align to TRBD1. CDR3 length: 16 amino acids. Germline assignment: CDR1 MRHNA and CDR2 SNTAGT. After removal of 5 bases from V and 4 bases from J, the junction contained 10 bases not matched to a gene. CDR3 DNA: TGTGCCAGCAGTCCCAACCCGGGACAGGGTTCAGATACGCAGTATTTT. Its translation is CASSPNPGQGSDTQYF.

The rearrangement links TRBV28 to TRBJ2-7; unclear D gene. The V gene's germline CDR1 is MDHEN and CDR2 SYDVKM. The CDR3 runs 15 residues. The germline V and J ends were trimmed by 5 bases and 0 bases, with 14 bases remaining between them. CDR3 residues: CASSSDTFSSYEQYV. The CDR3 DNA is TGTGCCAGCAGTAGTGACACGTTCAGCTCCTACGAGCAGTACGTC.

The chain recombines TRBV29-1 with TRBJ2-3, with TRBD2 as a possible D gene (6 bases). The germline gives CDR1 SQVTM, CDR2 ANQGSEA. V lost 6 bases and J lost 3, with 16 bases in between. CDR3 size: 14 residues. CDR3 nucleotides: TGCAGCGTGAGGCGGGAAGGGATGACAGATACGCAGTATTTT. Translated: CSVRREGMTDTQYF.

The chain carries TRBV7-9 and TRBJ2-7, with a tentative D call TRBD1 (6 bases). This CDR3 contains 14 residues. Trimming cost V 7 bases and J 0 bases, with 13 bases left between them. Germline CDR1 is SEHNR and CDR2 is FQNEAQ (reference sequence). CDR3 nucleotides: TGTGCCAGCATCGACAGGAACTACTCCTACGAGCAGTACTTC. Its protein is CASIDRNYSYEQYF.

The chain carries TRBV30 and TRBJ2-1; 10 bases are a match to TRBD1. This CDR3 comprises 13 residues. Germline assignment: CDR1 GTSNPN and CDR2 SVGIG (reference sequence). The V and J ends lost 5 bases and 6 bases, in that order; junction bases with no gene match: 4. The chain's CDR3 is CAWDRDRGNEQFF. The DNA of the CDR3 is TGTGCCTGGGACCGGGACAGGGGCAATGAGCAGTTCTTC.

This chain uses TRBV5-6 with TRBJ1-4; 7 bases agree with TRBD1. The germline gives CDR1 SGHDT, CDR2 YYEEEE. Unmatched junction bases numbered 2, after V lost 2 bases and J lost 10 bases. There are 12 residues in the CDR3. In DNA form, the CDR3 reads TGTGCCAGCAGCTTTAACAGGGGAAAACTGTTTTTT. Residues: CASSFNRGKLFF.

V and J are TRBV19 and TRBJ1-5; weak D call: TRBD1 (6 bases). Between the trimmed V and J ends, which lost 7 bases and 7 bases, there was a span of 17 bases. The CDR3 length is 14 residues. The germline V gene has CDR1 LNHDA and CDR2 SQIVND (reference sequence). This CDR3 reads CASKETGGGQPQHF. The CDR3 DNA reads TGTGCCAGTAAAGAAACGGGGGGCGGGCAGCCCCAGCATTTT. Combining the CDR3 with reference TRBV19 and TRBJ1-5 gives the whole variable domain DGGITQSPKYLFRKEGQNVTLSCEQNLNHDAMYWYRQDPGQGLRLIYYSQIVNDFQKGDIAEGYSVSREKKESFPLTVTSAQKNPTAFYLCASKETGGGQPQHFGDGTRLSIL.

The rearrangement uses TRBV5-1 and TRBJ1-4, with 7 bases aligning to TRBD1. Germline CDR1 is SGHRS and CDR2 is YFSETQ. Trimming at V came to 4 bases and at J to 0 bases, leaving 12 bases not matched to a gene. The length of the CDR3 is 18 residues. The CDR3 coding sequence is TGCGCCAGCAGCCACCGACAGGGAGCGGGGGCAACTAATGAAAAACTGTTTTTT. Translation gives CASSHRQGAGATNEKLFF.

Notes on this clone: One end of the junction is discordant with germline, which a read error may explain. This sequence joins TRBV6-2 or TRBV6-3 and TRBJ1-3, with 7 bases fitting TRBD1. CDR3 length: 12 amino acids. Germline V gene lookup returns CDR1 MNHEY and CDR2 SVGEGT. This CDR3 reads CASSYNRQGEDF. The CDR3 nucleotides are TGTGCCAGCAGTTATAATCGGCAGGGGGAAGATTTT.

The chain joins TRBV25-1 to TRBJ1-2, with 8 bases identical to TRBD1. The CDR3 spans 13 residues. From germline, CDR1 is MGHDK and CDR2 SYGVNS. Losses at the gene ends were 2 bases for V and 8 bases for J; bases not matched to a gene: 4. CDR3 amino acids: CASSEPDRGGYTF. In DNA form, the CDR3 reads TGTGCCAGCAGTGAACCAGACAGGGGCGGCTACACCTTC.

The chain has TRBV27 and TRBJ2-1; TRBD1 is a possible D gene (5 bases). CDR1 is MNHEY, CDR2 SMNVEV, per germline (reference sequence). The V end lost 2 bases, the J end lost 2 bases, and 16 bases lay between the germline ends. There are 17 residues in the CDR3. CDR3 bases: TGTGCCAGCAGTTTAGAGGCAGGGTCTACCCCCTACAATGAGCAGTTCTTC. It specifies CASSLEAGSTPYNEQFF.

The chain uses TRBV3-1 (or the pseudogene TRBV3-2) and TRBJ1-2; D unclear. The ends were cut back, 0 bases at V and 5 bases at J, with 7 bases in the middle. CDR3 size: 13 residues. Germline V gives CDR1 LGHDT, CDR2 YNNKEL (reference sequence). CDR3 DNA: TGTGCCAGCAGCCAAGACCCAGTATATGGCTACACCTTC. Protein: CASSQDPVYGYTF.

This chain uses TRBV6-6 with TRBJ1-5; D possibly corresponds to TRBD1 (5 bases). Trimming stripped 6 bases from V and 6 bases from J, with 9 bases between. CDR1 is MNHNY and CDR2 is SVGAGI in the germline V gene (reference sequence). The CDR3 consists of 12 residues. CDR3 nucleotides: TGTGCCAGCAGCCCCACAGGTCAGCCCCAGCATTTT. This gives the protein CASSPTGQPQHF.

The CDR3 sequence is CASREQGSVFGYTF. CDR3 bases: TGTGCCAGCAGAGAGCAGGGTTCTGTGTTTGGCTACACCTTC. The chain combines TRBV27 with TRBJ1-2, with a possible D match to TRBD1 (5 bases). This CDR3 has 14 residues. Per the germline V gene, CDR1 is MNHEY and CDR2 is SMNVEV (reference sequence). The V end lost 6 bases, the J end lost 7 bases, and 18 bases lay between the germline ends.

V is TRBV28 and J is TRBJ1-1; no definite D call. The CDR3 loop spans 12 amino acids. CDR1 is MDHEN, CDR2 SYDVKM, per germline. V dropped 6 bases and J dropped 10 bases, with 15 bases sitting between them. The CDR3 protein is CASSDLSTGAFF. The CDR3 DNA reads TGTGCCAGCAGCGACCTCTCGACGGGAGCTTTCTTT.

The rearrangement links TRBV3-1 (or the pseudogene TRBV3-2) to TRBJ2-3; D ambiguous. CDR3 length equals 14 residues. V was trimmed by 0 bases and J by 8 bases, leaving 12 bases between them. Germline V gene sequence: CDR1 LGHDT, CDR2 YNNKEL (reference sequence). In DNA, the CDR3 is TGTGCCAGCAGCCAAGAGACTGGCACATCTACGCAGTATTTT. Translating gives CASSQETGTSTQYF.

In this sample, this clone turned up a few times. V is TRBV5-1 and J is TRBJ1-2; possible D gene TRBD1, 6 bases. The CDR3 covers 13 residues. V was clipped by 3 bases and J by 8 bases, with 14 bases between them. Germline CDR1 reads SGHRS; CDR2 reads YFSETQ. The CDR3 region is CASSSTRGEGYTF. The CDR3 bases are TGCGCCAGCAGCTCGACCAGGGGAGAAGGCTACACCTTC.